A selection of T cell receptor beta chains follows, all from one sample in a study of long-term antiretroviral therapy in people with HIV. The assay was immunoSEQ multiplex PCR, and TCRdb's table has in-frame clones only and misses some. Among 35,000 to 45,000 clones listed, 90% to 95% were seen once. Sequences were derived from unsorted PBMCs, sampled 4.1 years after starting antiretroviral therapy. Receptors originate from a woman between 50 and 59 years old with HIV. Both conserved end residues are part of each CDR3. Only part of the rows carry a size: once, few, many, or a class if the clone is expanded.

size: .
J: TRBJ2-2
V: TRBV6-6
CDR3: CASSTSRDYTGELFF

size: .
J: TRBJ1-2
V: TRBV7-6
CDR3: CASSPDPNYGYTF

size: .
J: TRBJ2-5
V: TRBV5-6
CDR3: CASSFPSRGGSQETQYF

size: once
J: TRBJ2-7
V: TRBV7-3
CDR3: CASSPSSGGPYEQYF

size: .
J: TRBJ1-6
V: TRBV11-1
CDR3: CASSLSQRVAPLHF

size: once
J: TRBJ2-3
V: TRBV7-9
CDR3: CASSLSPGLGAYF

size: .
J: TRBJ1-1
V: TRBV5-6
CDR3: CASSRSRNEAFF

size: .
J: TRBJ2-3
V: TRBV5-6
CDR3: CASSLGSDRGDTQYF

size: .
J: TRBJ1-6
V: TRBV12-5
CDR3: CASGLAQGNYNSPLHF

size: .
J: TRBJ2-6
V: TRBV19
CDR3: CASSRQGAGGANVLTF

size: few
J: TRBJ1-1
V: TRBV19
CDR3: CASSPGRTEAFF

size: .
J: TRBJ2-2
V: TRBV6-5
CDR3: CASRKEDTGELFF

size: .
J: TRBJ2-7
V: TRBV7-9
CDR3: CASSPDGVGNEQYF

size: .
J: TRBJ1-6
V: TRBV6-4
CDR3: CASSLYRGGNSPLHF

size: .
J: TRBJ2-2
V: TRBV15
CDR3: CATSATNTGELFF

size: .
J: TRBJ2-7
V: TRBV5-1
CDR3: CASSRTGPYEQYF

size: .
J: TRBJ2-6
V: TRBV19
CDR3: CASSLLRDGRVGANVLTF

size: .
J: TRBJ1-3
V: TRBV9
CDR3: CASSVSPRVGNTIYF

size: .
J: TRBJ1-4
V: TRBV5-6
CDR3: CASSTGRWEGEKLFF

size: .
J: TRBJ2-1
V: TRBV11-1
CDR3: CASSLNGQGARNEQFF

size: once
J: TRBJ1-1
V: TRBV5-5
CDR3: CASSSSGVRFLSEAFF

size: .
J: TRBJ2-3
V: TRBV6-5
CDR3: CASSRGDTQYF

size: .
J: TRBJ1-4
V: TRBV9
CDR3: CASARGPGREKLFF

size: .
J: TRBJ1-1
V: TRBV7-3
CDR3: CASSLNRVNTEAFF

size: .
J: TRBJ1-5
V: TRBV11-2
CDR3: CASSLDGERNQPQHF

size: .
J: TRBJ1-3
V: TRBV7-9
CDR3: CASSLSAGFGNTIYF

size: .
J: TRBJ1-2
V: TRBV11-2
CDR3: CASSLGPGWSGYTF

size: .
J: TRBJ1-3
V: TRBV5-6
CDR3: CASSLEGLLSGNTIYF

size: .
J: TRBJ1-3
V: TRBV7-9
CDR3: CASSADRASGNTIYF

size: .
J: TRBJ1-6
V: TRBV6-5
CDR3: CASSSSGLGSPLHF

size: .
J: TRBJ1-2
V: TRBV4-3
CDR3: CASSHSRDRNGYTF

size: once
J: TRBJ2-7
V: TRBV19
CDR3: CASSERTDQYEQYF

size: .
J: TRBJ2-5
V: TRBV11-2
CDR3: CASSLLQETQYF

size: .
J: TRBJ2-5
V: TRBV30
CDR3: CAWSLGAGLRGETQYF

size: once
J: TRBJ1-2
V: TRBV5-6
CDR3: CASSLGGGQTHYGYTF

size: .
J: TRBJ1-6
V: TRBV6-5
CDR3: CASSYRTPSPLHF

size: .
J: TRBJ1-1
V: TRBV30
CDR3: CAFRGMNTEAFF

size: .
J: TRBJ2-2
V: TRBV5-5
CDR3: CASSLGLAGRNTGELFF

size: .
J: TRBJ2-3
V: TRBV30
CDR3: CASNWAGADTQYF

size: once
J: TRBJ1-2
V: TRBV19
CDR3: CASSMDRNYGYTF

size: .
J: TRBJ2-7
V: TRBV4-3
CDR3: CASSQDTSGGNEQYF

size: .
J: TRBJ2-2
V: TRBV19
CDR3: CASSIQGTGELFF

size: .
J: TRBJ1-3
V: TRBV30
CDR3: CAWSESLLGDPGNTIYF

size: .
J: TRBJ1-1
V: TRBV6-5
CDR3: CASSYSTGVNTEAFF

size: .
J: TRBJ1-2
V: TRBV18
CDR3: CASSPSGGYGYTF

size: .
J: TRBJ1-2
V: TRBV6-5
CDR3: CASSFRTEGNYGYTF

size: once
J: TRBJ1-6
V: TRBV18
CDR3: CASSPGTGERSPLHF

size: .
J: TRBJ1-2
V: TRBV7-8
CDR3: CASSLSPGQIYGYTF

size: .
J: TRBJ2-7
V: TRBV4-1
CDR3: CASSQDTSDPSYEQYF

size: .
J: TRBJ1-2
V: TRBV5-1
CDR3: CASSLGTGGANYGYTF